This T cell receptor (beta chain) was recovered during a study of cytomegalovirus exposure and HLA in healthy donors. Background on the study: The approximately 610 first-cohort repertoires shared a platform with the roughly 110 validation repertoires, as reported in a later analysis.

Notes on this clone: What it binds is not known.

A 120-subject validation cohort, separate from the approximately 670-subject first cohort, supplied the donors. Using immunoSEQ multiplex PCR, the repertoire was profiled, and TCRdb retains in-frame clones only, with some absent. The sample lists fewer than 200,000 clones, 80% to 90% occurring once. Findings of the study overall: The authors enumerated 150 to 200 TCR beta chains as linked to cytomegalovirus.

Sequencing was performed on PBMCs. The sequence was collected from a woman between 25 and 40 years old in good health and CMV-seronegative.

The CDR3 DNA reads TGTGCCAGCAGCGTAGGAACAGGAGATAATTCACCCCTCCACTTT. It yields the protein CASSVGTGDNSPLHF. The gene calls are TRBV9 and TRBJ1-6; maybe TRBD1 (5 bases). V was cut by 0 bases and J by 5 bases, with 9 bases left in between. CDR1 and CDR2 from the germline V gene are SGDLS and YYNGEE. The CDR3 is made up of 15 amino acids.